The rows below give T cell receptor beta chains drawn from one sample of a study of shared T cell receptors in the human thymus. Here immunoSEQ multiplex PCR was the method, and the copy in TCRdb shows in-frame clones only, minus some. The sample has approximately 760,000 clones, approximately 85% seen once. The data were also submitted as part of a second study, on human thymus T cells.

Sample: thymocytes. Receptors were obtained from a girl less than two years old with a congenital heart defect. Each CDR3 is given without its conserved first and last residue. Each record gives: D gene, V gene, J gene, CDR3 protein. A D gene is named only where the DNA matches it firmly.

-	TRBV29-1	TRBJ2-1	SVPVGGVYNEQF
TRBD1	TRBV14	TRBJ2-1	ASSQGTGLGHEQF
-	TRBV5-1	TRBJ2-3	ASSWGVFSTDTQY
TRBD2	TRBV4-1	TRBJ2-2	ASSQGFTSGGARTGELF
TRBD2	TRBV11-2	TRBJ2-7	ASSRIGTSGALGDEQY
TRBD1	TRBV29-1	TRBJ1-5	SVEDGGQGAGQPQH
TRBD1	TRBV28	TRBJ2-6	ASSSYRDRGPTGANVLT
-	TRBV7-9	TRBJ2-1	ASSLERVIQVTYNEQF
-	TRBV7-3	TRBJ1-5	ASSLPKTSPDQPQH
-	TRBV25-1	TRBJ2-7	ASSSQSGEEEQY
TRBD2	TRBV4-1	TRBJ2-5	ASSQVGTSGRTKETQY
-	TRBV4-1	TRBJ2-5	ASSPPAGFGVETQY
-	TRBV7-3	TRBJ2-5	ASSLISGNQETQY
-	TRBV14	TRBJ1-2	ASSHGINYGYT
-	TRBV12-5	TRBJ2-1	ASPTLPQGRPYNEQF
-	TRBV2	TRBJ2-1	ASRGRGSPYNEQF